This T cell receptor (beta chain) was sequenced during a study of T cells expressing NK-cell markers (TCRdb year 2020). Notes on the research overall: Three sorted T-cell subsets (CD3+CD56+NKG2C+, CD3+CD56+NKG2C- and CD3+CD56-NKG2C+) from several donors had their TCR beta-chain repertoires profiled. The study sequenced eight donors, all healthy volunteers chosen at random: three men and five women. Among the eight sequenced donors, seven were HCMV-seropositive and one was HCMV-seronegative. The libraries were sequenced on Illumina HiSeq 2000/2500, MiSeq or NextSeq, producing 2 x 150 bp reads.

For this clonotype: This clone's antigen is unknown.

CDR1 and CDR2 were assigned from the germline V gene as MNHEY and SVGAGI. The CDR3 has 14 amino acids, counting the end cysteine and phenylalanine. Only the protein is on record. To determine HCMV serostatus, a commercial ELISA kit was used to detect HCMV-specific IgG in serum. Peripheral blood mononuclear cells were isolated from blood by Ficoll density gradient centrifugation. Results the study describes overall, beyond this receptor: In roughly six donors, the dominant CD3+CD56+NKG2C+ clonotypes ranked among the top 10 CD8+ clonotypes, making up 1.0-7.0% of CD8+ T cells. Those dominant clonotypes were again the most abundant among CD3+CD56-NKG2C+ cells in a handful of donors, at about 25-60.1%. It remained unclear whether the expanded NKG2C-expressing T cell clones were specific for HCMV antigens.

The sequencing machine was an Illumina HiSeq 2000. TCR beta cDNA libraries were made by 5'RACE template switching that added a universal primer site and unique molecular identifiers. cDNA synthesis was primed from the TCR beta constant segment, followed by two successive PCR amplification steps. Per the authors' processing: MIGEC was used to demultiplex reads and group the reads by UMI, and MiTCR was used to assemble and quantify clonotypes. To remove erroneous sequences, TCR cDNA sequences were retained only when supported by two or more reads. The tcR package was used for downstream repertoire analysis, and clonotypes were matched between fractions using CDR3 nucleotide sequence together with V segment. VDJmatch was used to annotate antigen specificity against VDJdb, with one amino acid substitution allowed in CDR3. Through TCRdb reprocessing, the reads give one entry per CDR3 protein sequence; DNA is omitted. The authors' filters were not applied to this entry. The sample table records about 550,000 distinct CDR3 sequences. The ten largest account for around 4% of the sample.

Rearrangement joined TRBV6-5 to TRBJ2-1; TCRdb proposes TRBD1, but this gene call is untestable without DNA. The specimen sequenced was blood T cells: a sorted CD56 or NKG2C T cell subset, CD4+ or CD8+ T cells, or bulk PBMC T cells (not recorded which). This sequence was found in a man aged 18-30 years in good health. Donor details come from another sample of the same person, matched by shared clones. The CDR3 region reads CASSSPDRGGSQFF.